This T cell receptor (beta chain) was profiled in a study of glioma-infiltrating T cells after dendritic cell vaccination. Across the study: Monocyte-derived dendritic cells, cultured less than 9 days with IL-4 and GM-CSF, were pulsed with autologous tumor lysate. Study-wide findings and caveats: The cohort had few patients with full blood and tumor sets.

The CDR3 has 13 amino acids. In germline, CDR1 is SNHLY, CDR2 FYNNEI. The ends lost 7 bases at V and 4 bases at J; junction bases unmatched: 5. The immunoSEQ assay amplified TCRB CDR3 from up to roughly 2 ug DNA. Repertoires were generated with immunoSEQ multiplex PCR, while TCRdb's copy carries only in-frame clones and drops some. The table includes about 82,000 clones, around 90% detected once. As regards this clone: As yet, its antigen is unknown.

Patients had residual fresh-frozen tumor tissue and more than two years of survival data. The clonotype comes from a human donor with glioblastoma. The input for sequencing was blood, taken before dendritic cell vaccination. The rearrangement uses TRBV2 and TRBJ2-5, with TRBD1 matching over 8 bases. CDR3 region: CASTGQGGETQYF. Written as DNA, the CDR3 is TGTGCCAGCACTGGACAGGGCGGAGAGACCCAGTACTTC.